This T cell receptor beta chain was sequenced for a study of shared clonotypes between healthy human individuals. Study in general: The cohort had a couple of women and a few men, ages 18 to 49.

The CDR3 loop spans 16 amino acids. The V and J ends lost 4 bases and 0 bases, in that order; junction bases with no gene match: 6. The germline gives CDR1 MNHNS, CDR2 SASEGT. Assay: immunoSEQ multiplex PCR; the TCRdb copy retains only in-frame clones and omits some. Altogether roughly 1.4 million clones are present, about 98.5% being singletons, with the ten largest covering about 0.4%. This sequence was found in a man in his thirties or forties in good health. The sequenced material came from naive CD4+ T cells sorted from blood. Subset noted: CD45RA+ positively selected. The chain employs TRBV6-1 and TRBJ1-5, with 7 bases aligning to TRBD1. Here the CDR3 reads CASSGPPGGSNQPQHF. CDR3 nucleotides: TGTGCCAGCAGTGGACCGCCAGGGGGTAGCAATCAGCCCCAGCATTTT.